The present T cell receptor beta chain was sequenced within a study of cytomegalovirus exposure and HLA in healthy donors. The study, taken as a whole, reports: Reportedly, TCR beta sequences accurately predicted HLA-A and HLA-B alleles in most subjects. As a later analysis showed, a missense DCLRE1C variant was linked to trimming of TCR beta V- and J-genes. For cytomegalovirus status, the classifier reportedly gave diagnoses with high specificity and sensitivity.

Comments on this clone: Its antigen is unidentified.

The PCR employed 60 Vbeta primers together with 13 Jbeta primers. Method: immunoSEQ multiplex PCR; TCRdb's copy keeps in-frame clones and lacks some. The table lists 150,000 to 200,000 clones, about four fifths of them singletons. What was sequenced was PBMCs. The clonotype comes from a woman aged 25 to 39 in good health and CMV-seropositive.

The CDR3 region has the DNA TGTGCCAGCAGCTCTACCCGGGACTCCCGAGAGACCCAGTACTTC. It is translated as CASSSTRDSRETQYF. The rearrangement links TRBV6-5 to TRBJ2-5; weak D call: TRBD2 (6 bases). Trimming took 6 bases from V and 4 from J, leaving 18 bases between them. Looked up from germline, CDR1 is MNHEY and CDR2 is SVGAGI. The CDR3 consists of 15 residues.